This T cell receptor (beta chain) emerged from a study of vaccination and CD4 T cells after COVID-19. Cultured CD4+ T-cell DNA underwent Oncomine TCR Beta short-read sequencing. TCRdb processed the PCR reads anew with MiXCR; each CDR3 protein has one entry. Among over 20,000 distinct CDR3 sequences listed, around a third were seen once. The time point was: late sampling 161 to 241 days after vaccination in three convalescent patients. Treatment here: approximately nine-day PBMC culture with coronavirus spike peptide pools or control peptides (ViraFEST assay). Germline values: CDR1 MNHNS, CDR2 SASEGT. V shed 6 bases, J shed 7 bases, and the junction held 4 bases outside the gene matches. The CDR3 has 13 amino acids. Note on this clonotype: Its antigen is unidentified.

This sequence was found in a human donor who had recovered from COVID-19. V usage is TRBV6-1 and J usage is TRBJ1-3, with 9 bases lining up with TRBD1. This sample comprised CD4+ T cells from blood, cultured in vitro, obtained about 7 months after SARS-CoV-2 vaccination. The CDR3 region is CASSTGQGNTIYF. CDR3 coding DNA: TGTGCCAGCAGCACGGGACAGGGTAACACCATATATTTT.